This T cell receptor (beta chain) was identified during a study of blood T cell repertoires in COVID-19. Assay used: immunoSEQ multiplex PCR; TCRdb lists only in-frame clones, some missing. The sample shows around 8,000 clones, more than 60% of them seen only once. Trimming shortened V by 0 bases and J by 8 bases, and 10 bases separated the two germline ends. There are 13 residues in the CDR3. Per germline, CDR1 MNHEY and CDR2 SVGAGI. The sample was peripheral blood. The chain has TRBV6-5 and TRBJ1-2, with D uncertain. The receptor's source is a human donor in a cohort sampled during active COVID-19. The CDR3: CASSYSAGRGYTF. CDR3 sequence (DNA): TGTGCCAGCAGTTACTCGGCTGGGCGCGGCTACACCTTC.